These 32 T cell receptor beta chains were sequenced from one sample in a study of identical twins. TCRdb re-analysed the 5' RACE reads in MiXCR, keeping a single row per CDR3 protein. The sample carries 400,000 to 550,000 distinct CDR3 sequences, roughly a fifth recorded once. This sample also appeared in a second study, on T cells expressing NK-cell markers.

Sequenced material: CD4+ T cells sorted from blood. The source is a woman aged 18-29 years in good health.

The chain employs TRBV6-2 or TRBV6-3 and TRBJ2-4, with D possibly being TRBD1 (6 bases). CDR1 and CDR2 from the germline V gene are MNHEY and SVGEGT. Trimming stripped 4 bases from V and 0 bases from J, with 13 bases between. The CDR3 runs 16 residues. CDR3 residues: CASSFDGGQAKNIQYF. The CDR3, as DNA: TGTGCCAGCAGTTTCGATGGGGGACAAGCCAAAAACATTCAGTACTTC.

To note about this clonotype: The junction departs from germline at one end; a sequencing error may be responsible. The DNA for the CDR3 is TGTGCCAGCAGCGCGGCCCCGAATAGCGAGGGACAGATCTTC. This codes for CASSAAPNSEGQIF. V and J are TRBV9 and TRBJ2-1; 7 nucleotides agree with TRBD1. The CDR3 has 14 residues. Looked up from germline, CDR1 is SGDLS and CDR2 is YYNGEE. Based on the CDR3 plus reference TRBV9 and TRBJ2-1, the full variable domain is DSGVTQTPKHLITATGQRVTLRCSPRSGDLSVYWYQQSLDQGLQFLIQYYNGEERAKGNILERFSAQQFPDLHSELNLSSLELGDSALYFCASSAAPNSEGQIFGPGTRLTVL.

This chain uses TRBV2 with TRBJ2-7; 7 bases fit TRBD2. V lost 4 bases and J lost 6; bases outside the gene matches: 6. The CDR3 loop spans 13 amino acids. Germline lookup yields CDR1 SNHLY and CDR2 FYNNEI. CDR3 in DNA: TGTGCCAGCAGTGCGCGGGAGACGGGCGAGCAGTACTTC. Its protein product is CASSARETGEQYF. Looking up the rest from reference TRBV2 and TRBJ2-7 gives the full variable domain: EPEVTQTPSHQVTQMGQEVILRCVPISNHLYFYWYRQILGQKVEFLVSFYNNEISEKSEIFDDQFSVERPDGSNFTLKIRSTKLEDSAMYFCASSARETGEQYFGPGTRLTVT.

This clonotype appeared a few times. The chain carries TRBV6-5 and TRBJ1-3; 10 bases are shared with TRBD1. Per germline, CDR1 MNHEY and CDR2 SVGAGI. The CDR3 is 15 amino acids. V dropped 6 bases and J dropped 2; count of bases not matched to a gene: 4. The CDR3 bases are TGTGCCAGCAGCTATGGACAGGGGGCTGGAAACACCATATATTTT. Translating gives CASSYGQGAGNTIYF.

In its sample, this clonotype was seen a few times. The V and J genes are TRBV29-1 and TRBJ2-3; D gene ambiguous. CDR1 and CDR2 (germline): SQVTM, ANQGSEA. Trimming stripped 4 bases from V and 1 base from J, with 15 bases between. The CDR3 is 15 residues long. The CDR3 DNA follows: TGCAGCGTTGCTCGCTTGGGAAAGGGCACAGATACGCAGTATTTT. Protein sequence: CSVARLGKGTDTQYF.

The table lists this clonotype with a few counts. This chain connects TRBV12-3 or TRBV12-4 to TRBJ1-1; no firm D call. Trimming removed 6 bases from V and 4 bases from J, with 15 bases in between. The CDR3 sequence is 14 residues long. CDR3 sequence (DNA): TGTGCCAGCAGACCACGGTCCGGGGTCACTGAAGCTTTCTTT. Encoded protein: CASRPRSGVTEAFF.

The genes are TRBV6-1 and TRBJ2-1, with D perhaps TRBD2 (6 bases). The CDR3 is made up of 15 amino acids. Germline V gene sequence: CDR1 MNHNS, CDR2 SASEGT. V was trimmed by 5 bases and J by 7 bases, leaving 18 bases between them. Here the CDR3 DNA reads TGTGCCAGCAGTCGGGAGCTCCCGTCGCTGAATGAGCAGTTCTTC. Translated: CASSRELPSLNEQFF.

J is TRBJ2-5 and V is TRBV25-1; D assignment may be TRBD1 or TRBD2 (5 bases each). The CDR3 totals 13 residues. Germline V CDR1 and CDR2: MGHDK, SYGVNS. The V and J ends lost 8 bases and 5 bases respectively, with 15 bases between them. The CDR3 spells CASQQWGMETQYF. The CDR3 nucleotides read TGTGCCAGCCAACAGTGGGGGATGGAGACCCAGTACTTC.

This clonotype was counted only a few times. The rearrangement uses TRBV18 and TRBJ2-1, with a weak D call TRBD1 (5 bases). Trimming pared 1 base from V and 8 bases from J, leaving 12 bases between. Germline V gene lookup returns CDR1 KGHSH and CDR2 LQKENI. The CDR3 spans 14 residues. DNA of the CDR3: TGTGCCAGCTCACCACTAGGGGTCGAAGATGAGCAGTTCTTC. Translated, it gives CASSPLGVEDEQFF.

This clonotype was recorded at least ten times. This chain links TRBV12-3 or TRBV12-4 with TRBJ2-6; D is undetermined. CDR3 length: 13 amino acids. Trimming took off 10 bases at V and 0 bases at J, with 7 bases between the two ends. This chain's CDR3 is CATLSSGANVLTF. CDR3 nucleotides: TGTGCCACCCTGAGCTCTGGGGCCAACGTCCTGACTTTC.

There are a few counts of this clonotype. This chain joins TRBV15 and TRBJ2-2, with D hard to call. Germline values: CDR1 LNHNV, CDR2 YYDKDF (reference sequence). The length of the CDR3 is 12 residues. Trimming pared 3 bases from V and 6 bases from J, leaving 5 bases between. In nucleotides, the CDR3 is TGTGCCACCAGCAGGACTTCCGGGGAGCTGTTTTTT. This translates into CATSRTSGELFF.

This clonotype was seen ten or more times. The chain employs TRBV6-1 and TRBJ1-2, with D possibly TRBD1 on 6 matching bases. V shed 5 bases and J shed 3 bases, with 13 bases lying between them. CDR3 length: 14 residues. CDR1 and CDR2 (germline): MNHNS, SASEGT. DNA for the CDR3: TGTGCCAGCAGTCCACTTTGGACAGACTATGGCTACACCTTC. It specifies CASSPLWTDYGYTF.

In DNA, the CDR3 is TGTGCCAGCAGATCGGGGGAAGCTCCCAATGAGCAGTTCTTC. As protein: CASRSGEAPNEQFF. The rearrangement links TRBV11-2 to TRBJ2-1; TRBD2 is a possible D gene (6 bases). This CDR3 has 14 residues. Germline-derived CDR1 and CDR2 are SGHAT and FQNNGV. The V gene lost 6 bases and the J gene lost 6 bases, with 15 bases spanning the gap.

This clonotype was counted only a few times. CDR3 loop: CASSSGGKETQYF. CDR3 coding DNA: TGTGCCAGCTCATCAGGGGGTAAAGAGACCCAGTACTTC. The gene calls are TRBV18 and TRBJ2-5; 7 bases match TRBD1. This CDR3 has 13 residues. The V gene's germline CDR1 is KGHSH and CDR2 LQKENI. V lost 5 bases to trimming and J lost 3 bases; unmatched junction nucleotides: 3.

This clonotype has more than one count but fewer than ten. This CDR3 is CASSYSTQPNTEAFF. The CDR3 coding sequence is TGTGCCAGCAGTTACTCAACACAGCCGAACACTGAAGCTTTCTTT. The V and J genes are TRBV6-5 and TRBJ1-1; D uncertain. V was trimmed by 0 bases and J by 1 base, leaving 9 bases between them. The CDR3 is 15 residues long. Germline-derived CDR1 and CDR2 are MNHEY and SVGAGI.

The J gene is TRBJ2-1, the V gene TRBV10-2; the match to TRBD2 covers 8 bases. CDR1 and CDR2 from the germline V gene are WSHSY and SAAADI. This CDR3 spans 13 amino acids. Trimming removed 8 bases from V and 5 bases from J; junction bases left unmatched: 5. CDR3 in amino acids: CASEGTSHNEQFF. The CDR3 DNA reads as TGCGCCAGCGAGGGGACTAGTCACAATGAGCAGTTCTTC.

This clonotype has more than one count but fewer than ten. As DNA, the CDR3 is TGTGCCAGCTCACCAAGTTCCAATTTTGGTTCAGATACGCAGTATTTT. Its protein product is CASSPSSNFGSDTQYF. This chain joins TRBV18 and TRBJ2-3, with D unresolved. Germline-derived CDR1 and CDR2 are KGHSH and LQKENI. This CDR3 region has 16 residues. The V end was cut by 2 bases, the J end by 4 bases, with 16 bases between.

The CDR3 region has the DNA TGTGCCAGCAGTCCCTTTACTAGCGCTGGCTACAATGAGCAGTTCTTC. Translation gives CASSPFTSAGYNEQFF. The chain uses TRBV12-3 or TRBV12-4 and TRBJ2-1; the match to TRBD2 covers 7 bases. Germline trimming cut 5 bases from V and 3 bases from J; bases unmatched to any gene: 10. The CDR3 sequence is 16 residues long.

This clonotype was seen more than once but under ten times. The chain couples TRBV18 to TRBJ2-1; 14 bases are a match to TRBD2. Germline V gene lookup returns CDR1 KGHSH and CDR2 LQKENI. This CDR3 is 17 amino acids long. J lost 10 bases, V lost 1 base, and 9 bases had no gene match. As DNA, the CDR3 is TGTGCCAGCTCACCACGACTAGCGGGAGGGTCCTGGAGCGAGCAGTTCTTC. It yields the protein CASSPRLAGGSWSEQFF.

The chain uses TRBV25-1 and TRBJ1-3, with a weak D call TRBD1 (6 bases). V lost 7 bases, J lost 4 bases, and 11 bases lay in between. Per germline, CDR1 MGHDK and CDR2 SYGVNS. The CDR3 has 13 residues. The CDR3 loop reads CASKGGYGNTIYF. The DNA for the CDR3 is TGTGCCAGCAAGGGGGGTTACGGAAACACCATATATTTT.

This clonotype was observed a few times. This rearrangement joins TRBV3-1 to TRBJ1-3; D is undetermined. This CDR3 is built from 15 residues. Germline V gene data show CDR1 as LGHDT and CDR2 as YNNKEL (reference sequence). The germline V and J ends were trimmed by 5 bases and 6 bases, with 17 bases remaining between them. The CDR3 sequence: CASSWGSPLKNTIYF. The CDR3 coding sequence is TGTGCCAGCAGCTGGGGAAGTCCACTGAAAAACACCATATATTTT.

This clonotype was seen repeatedly, ten times or more. This chain uses TRBV7-9 with TRBJ2-5; D may be TRBD2 (6 bases). Trimming stripped 5 bases from V and 1 base from J, with 14 bases between. The CDR3 spans 15 residues. Germline V gives CDR1 SEHNR, CDR2 FQNEAQ (reference sequence). CDR3 sequence reads: CASSQPRTTQETQYF. CDR3 in DNA: TGTGCCAGCAGCCAGCCCCGGACTACCCAAGAGACCCAGTACTTC. Supplemented by reference TRBV7-9 and TRBJ2-5, the full variable domain reads DTGVSQNPRHKITKRGQNVTFRCDPISEHNRLYWYRQTLGQGPEFLTYFQNEAQLEKSRLLSDRFSAERPKGSFSTLEIQRTEQGDSAMYLCASSQPRTTQETQYFGPGTRLLVL.

Many counts were recorded for this clonotype. V gene TRBV20-1 combines with J gene TRBJ2-1, with D uncertain. The CDR3 consists of 15 residues. Looked up from germline, CDR1 is DFQATT and CDR2 is SNEGSKA (reference sequence). V shed 3 bases and J shed 0 bases, with 12 bases lying between them. In DNA, the CDR3 is TGCAGTGCTAGGCGCCATCCACGCTCCTACAATGAGCAGTTCTTC. This gives the protein CSARRHPRSYNEQFF.

This clonotype showed up just a few times. V gene TRBV11-2 combines with J gene TRBJ2-7; 12 bases agree with TRBD2. Germline CDR1 SGHAT, CDR2 FQNNGV. V lost 6 bases to trimming and J lost 3 bases; unmatched junction nucleotides: 9. The CDR3 is 16 residues long. The CDR3 is CASSLRLTSGSYEQYF. CDR3 sequence (DNA): TGTGCCAGCAGTCTTAGGTTGACTAGCGGGAGCTACGAGCAGTACTTC.

The chain joins TRBV20-1 to TRBJ2-4; D uncertain. The ends were cut back, 5 bases at V and 0 bases at J, with 8 bases in the middle. Germline V gene data show CDR1 as DFQATT and CDR2 as SNEGSKA (reference sequence). The CDR3 has 13 amino acids. The CDR3 spells CSAGSLAKNIQYF. The CDR3 DNA is TGCAGTGCTGGCAGTCTAGCCAAAAACATTCAGTACTTC.

At least ten counts were recorded for this clonotype. The chain uses TRBV11-2 and TRBJ1-6, with unresolved D. Germline lookup yields CDR1 SGHAT and CDR2 FQNNGV. This CDR3 region has 12 residues. Trimming pared 4 bases from V and 7 bases from J, leaving 5 bases between. CDR3 in DNA: TGTGCCAGCAGCTACGGGAATTCACCCCTCCACTTT. The encoded protein is CASSYGNSPLHF.

The sample holds a few counts of this clonotype. The chain uses TRBV12-3 or TRBV12-4 and TRBJ2-5; D ambiguous. V lost 7 bases, J lost 5 bases, and 8 bases lay in between. The CDR3 covers 11 residues. The CDR3 nucleotides are TGTGCCAGCACCCAAAGTGAGACCCAGTACTTC. It specifies CASTQSETQYF.

This clonotype was counted between two and nine times. The CDR3 here is CASSLLAGGSPYEQYF. The CDR3 region has the DNA TGTGCCAGCAGTTTATTGGCGGGAGGCTCCCCCTACGAGCAGTACTTC. The chain employs TRBV27 and TRBJ2-7; 8 bases are shared with TRBD2. Per germline, CDR1 MNHEY and CDR2 SMNVEV (reference sequence). There are 16 residues in the CDR3. V lost 1 base and J lost 2; bases outside the gene matches: 7.

This clonotype came up a few times. CDR3 in DNA: TGTGCCAGCAACAGGGTCGACGGGGAGCTGTTTTTT. Translated: CASNRVDGELFF. The chain recombines TRBV6-1 with TRBJ2-2; a weak D match, TRBD1 (6 bases). Trimming stripped 7 bases from V and 7 bases from J, with 10 bases between. CDR3 length: 12 amino acids. Germline V gene lookup returns CDR1 MNHNS and CDR2 SASEGT.

This clonotype was seen a few times. This chain links TRBV2 with TRBJ2-7; D is undetermined. V was shortened by 5 bases and J by 4 bases, with 9 bases between the two germline ends. Germline V lookup: CDR1 SNHLY, CDR2 FYNNEI. The CDR3 spans 12 residues. CDR3 DNA sequence: TGTGCCAGCAGTTTACATAGATACGAGCAGTACTTC. Amino acids: CASSLHRYEQYF.

The chain recombines TRBV11-2 with TRBJ2-7; D may be TRBD2 (6 bases). This CDR3 has 17 residues. V lost 0 bases and J lost 5, with 20 bases in between. Germline lookup yields CDR1 SGHAT and CDR2 FQNNGV. The CDR3: CASSLDLGSKFSNEQYF. The CDR3 nucleotides are TGTGCCAGCAGCTTAGATCTCGGGAGTAAGTTTTCAAACGAGCAGTACTTC.

This clonotype turned up a few times. The chain employs TRBV6-1 and TRBJ1-1; D not certain. This CDR3 is 14 amino acids long. The V end was cut by 6 bases, the J end by 0 bases, with 11 bases between. Germline CDR1 MNHNS, CDR2 SASEGT. This CDR3 is CASRKGLVNTEAFF. As DNA, the CDR3 is TGTGCCAGCAGAAAAGGGTTGGTGAACACTGAAGCTTTCTTT.